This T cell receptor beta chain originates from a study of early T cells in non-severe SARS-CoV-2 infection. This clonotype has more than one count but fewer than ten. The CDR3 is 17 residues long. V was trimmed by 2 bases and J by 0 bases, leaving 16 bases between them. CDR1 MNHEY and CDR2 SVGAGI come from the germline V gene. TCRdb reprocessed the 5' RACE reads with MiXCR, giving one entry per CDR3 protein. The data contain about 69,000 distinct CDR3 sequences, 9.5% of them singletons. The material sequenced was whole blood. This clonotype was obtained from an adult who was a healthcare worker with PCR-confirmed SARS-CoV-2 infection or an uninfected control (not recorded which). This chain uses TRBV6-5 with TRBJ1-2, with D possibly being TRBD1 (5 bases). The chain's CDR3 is CASSYVSGAGTNYGYTF. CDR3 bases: TGTGCCAGCAGTTACGTATCTGGGGCTGGGACTAACTATGGCTACACCTTC.